A selection of T cell receptor delta chains follows, all from one sample in a study of Vγ9Vδ2 T cells in congenital toxoplasmosis. TCRdb made new clone calls on the reads using CATT. The sample lists 700 to 1,000 delta-chain clones, about an eighth occurring once. The sample was gamma-delta T cells from blood. The receptors were sampled from a child younger than 10 born to a mother with Toxoplasma gondii infection during pregnancy, either congenitally infected or uninfected (not recorded which). Each CDR3 is given with its conserved first and last residue. The D gene is left open where the match is weak. The size of a clone is reported for some rows only, either as once, few or many, or as a class for expanded clones.

V,J,D,size,DNA,CDR3
TRDV2,TRDJ2,NA,NA,TGTGCCTGTGACACCTGGGGGACAGCACAACTCTTCTTT,CACDTWGTAQLFF
TRDV1,TRDJ1,NA,large,TGTGCTCTTGTGCGGAGCGATAAACTCATCTTT,CALVRSDKLIF
TRDV2,TRDJ2,TRDD3,large,TGTGCCTGTGACATACTGGGGGATACAGCACAACTCTTCTTT,CACDILGDTAQLFF
TRDV1,TRDJ1,NA,large,TGTGCTCTTGGGGAACGAAATGTTACGGGGAGATCCGATAAACTCATCTTT,CALGERNVTGRSDKLIF
TRDV1,TRDJ1,TRDD3,large,TGTGCTCTTGGGGAAATTAAGTCCGACTGGGGGAGACTTAACGATAAACTCATCTTT,CALGEIKSDWGRLNDKLIF
TRDV1,TRDJ1,NA,medium-sized,TGTGCTCTTGGGGAAGTCGTTGGGGACACCGATAAACTCATCTTT,CALGEVVGDTDKLIF
TRDV1,TRDJ1,TRDD3,NA,TGTGCTCTTGGGGAGCCCCCTCGGAGCATCGTACTGGGGGGCGCCGATAAACTCATCTTT,CALGEPPRSIVLGGADKLIF
TRDV2,TRDJ3,TRDD3,NA,TGTGCCTGTGACTCCGTACTGGGGGATACGATCCGCTGGGACACCCGACAGATGTTTTTC,CACDSVLGDTIRWDTRQMFF
TRDV1,TRDJ1,TRDD3,large,TGTGCTCTTGGGCTAGGACCCGTCCGACGAGGTCTCTGGGGGATACGCTGTAGTACCGATAAACTCATCTTT,CALGLGPVRRGLWGIRCSTDKLIF
TRDV1,TRDJ1,TRDD3,large,TGTGCTCTTGGGGAAGTCCGAGTTCCTTCTGGGGATACGGGCACCGATAAACTCATCTTT,CALGEVRVPSGDTGTDKLIF
TRDV3,TRDJ1,NA,large,TGTGCCTTATTCCCGCTGTACTGGCGGACCGATAAACTCATCTTT,CALFPLYWRTDKLIF
TRDV2,TRDJ3,TRDD3,large,TGTGCCTGTGACACCGGGCTACTGGGGATAACCTCCTGGGACACCCGACAGATGTTTTTC,CACDTGLLGITSWDTRQMFF
TRDV2,TRDJ2,TRDD3,large,TGTGCCTGTGACACGGTCCTGGGGGATACTCGTTTGACAGCACAACTCTTCTTT,CACDTVLGDTRLTAQLFF
TRDV2,TRDJ1,NA,large,TGTGCCTGTGACACCGTCAAACTCAGGGATAAACTCATCTTT,CACDTVKLRDKLIF
TRDV2,TRDJ1,NA,large,TGTGCCTGTGACACCGTGCCGGGGCTACAACACACCGATAAACTCATCTTT,CACDTVPGLQHTDKLIF
TRDV3,TRDJ1,TRDD3,large,TGTGCCTTTCACCGCGGGGGATCTCCCGATAAACTCATCTTT,CAFHRGGSPDKLIF
TRDV2,TRDJ1,TRDD3,NA,TGTGCCAGTGACACGTGGATGCTGGGGGACCGAAACACCGATAAACTCATCTTT,CASDTWMLGDRNTDKLIF
TRDV2,TRDJ1,TRDD3,large,TGTGCCTGTGACATTCGCTATGGGGGACCCTCGCCGTACACCGATAAACTCATCTTT,CACDIRYGGPSPYTDKLIF
TRDV1,TRDJ1,TRDD3,large,TGTGCTCTTGGGGAAGGGTCCATCGGACCTACTGGGGGATACGAAGATAAACTCATCTTT,CALGEGSIGPTGGYEDKLIF
TRDV2,TRDJ1,TRDD3,large,TGTGCCTGTGACACTGGGATACCCCTCACCGATAAACTCATCTTT,CACDTGIPLTDKLIF
TRDV1,TRDJ1,NA,large,TGTGCCCTCAACGAGCCGCGGATCACCGATAAACTCATCTTT,CALNEPRITDKLIF
TRDV1,TRDJ1,TRDD3,large,TGTGCTCTTGGGGAAGCTACTTTACTACGACTGGGGGCAAACGATAAACTCATCTTT,CALGEATLLRLGANDKLIF
TRDV2,TRDJ3,TRDD3,large,TGTGCCTGTGAAAAACTGGGGGATAGCTCCTGGGACACCCGACAGATGTTTTTC,CACEKLGDSSWDTRQMFF
TRDV2,TRDJ2,TRDD3,NA,TGTGCCTGTGACACCCTGGGGGATACCTCTTTGACAGCACAACTCTTCTTT,CACDTLGDTSLTAQLFF
TRDV1,TRDJ1,TRDD2,large,TGTGCTCTTGGGGAACTTTTTCCTTCCTACGTCGGTGGGGCTTTGTACACCGATAAACTCATCTTT,CALGELFPSYVGGALYTDKLIF
TRDV2,TRDJ3,TRDD3,large,TGTGCCTGTGACGGGGTAGGTGGGGGATACGCTGGCGGGGACACCCGACAGATGTTTTTC,CACDGVGGGYAGGDTRQMFF
TRDV1,TRDJ1,TRDD3,large,TGTGCTCTTGGGGCTGGGGGAGCAATCGATAAACTCATCTTT,CALGAGGAIDKLIF
TRDV2,TRDJ3,TRDD3,NA,TGTGCCTGTAACACCCTGGGGGATACCAGCTCCTGGGACACCCGACAGATGTTTTTC,CACNTLGDTSSWDTRQMFF
TRDV1,TRDJ1,NA,NA,TGTTCGGCGGGATCTAAACTCATCTTT,CSAGSKLIF
TRDV2,TRDJ3,NA,NA,TGTGCCTGTGACATACTGGGGGACACCCGACAGATGTTTTTC,CACDILGDTRQMFF
TRDV2,TRDJ1,TRDD3,large,TGTGCCTGTGACCCACTGGGGGTTCCCACCGATAAACTCATCTTT,CACDPLGVPTDKLIF
TRDV1,TRDJ1,TRDD3,large,TGTGCTCTTGGGGAACTCGCTTTGAAAGCCCCAGTAGTGGGGGATACGCAGCATAAACTCATCTTT,CALGELALKAPVVGDTQHKLIF
TRAV38-2/DV8,TRDJ1,TRDD3,large,TGTGCCCTTGGAGGGGCCTCCAGAAAGTGGGGGATACTGCTGGATAAACTCATCTTT,CALGGASRKWGILLDKLIF
TRDV1,TRDJ1,TRDD3,medium-sized,TGTGCTCTTGGGACACGGGCCTTACTGGGGGTTACAATCACCCCTCACACCGATAAACTCATCTTT,CALGTRALLGVTITPHTDKLIF
TRDV2,TRDJ3,NA,NA,TGTGCCTGTGGCCTGTACTGGGAGATTGACACCTGGGACACCCGACAGATGTTTTTC,CACGLYWEIDTWDTRQMFF
TRDV2,TRDJ3,NA,large,TGTGCCTGTGACACCGGATACTTAGGCTCCTGGGACACCCGACAGATGTTTTTC,CACDTGYLGSWDTRQMFF
TRDV3,TRDJ1,NA,large,TGTGCCTTCGAAGGCCTTCCTAGACAACGGGGGATGGCCACCGATAAACTCATCTTT,CAFEGLPRQRGMATDKLIF
TRDV2,TRDJ3,TRDD3,large,TGTGCCTGTGACACCCTTGGGGGATACGCTTCCTGGGACACCCGACAGATGTTTTTC,CACDTLGGYASWDTRQMFF
TRAV38-2/DV8,TRDJ1,NA,large,TGTGCTTATAGGAGCGCGGGGAGTAGCCATACCGATAAACTCATCTTT,CAYRSAGSSHTDKLIF
TRDV1,TRDJ1,NA,large,TGTGCTCTTGGGGAAGAGAATCCGTACTGTTGCTACACCGATAAACTCATCTTT,CALGEENPYCCYTDKLIF
TRDV2,TRDJ1,TRDD3,medium-sized,TGTGCCTGTGATCCACTGGGGGCCACCGATAAACTCATCTTT,CACDPLGATDKLIF
TRDV3,TRDJ3,NA,large,TGTGCCTTTCGGCCTTCCTACGAATGTGGGGGATACCTCAGCTCCTGGGACACCCGACAGATGTTTTTC,CAFRPSYECGGYLSSWDTRQMFF
TRDV1,TRDJ1,TRDD2,large,TGTGCTCTTGGGGTTAATGATTTCCTACGTCTAGTGTGTTCCCTTAGGGGGTACACCGATAAACTCATCTTT,CALGVNDFLRLVCSLRGYTDKLIF
TRDV3,TRDJ1,TRDD3,large,TGTGCCTTTCCTTCCTACGGCGCTGGGGGATACGTGGTAGGTTCCACCGATAAACTCATCTTT,CAFPSYGAGGYVVGSTDKLIF
TRDV2,TRDJ1,TRDD3,large,TGTGCCTGTGACACACTGATGGGGGACGACACCGATAAACTCATCTTT,CACDTLMGDDTDKLIF
TRDV1,TRDJ1,TRDD3,large,TGTGCTCTTGGGGAACTGAGCGTACTGGGGGATACTCCCGATAAACTCATCTTT,CALGELSVLGDTPDKLIF
TRDV3,TRDJ1,NA,large,TGTGCCTTTGGACGTAATTATTTCGATGTGCCCGATAAACTCATCTTT,CAFGRNYFDVPDKLIF
TRDV1,TRDJ1,TRDD3,large,TGTGCTCTTGGGCGTCTCAATCGCCCTGGGGGATACGCGACCGATAAACTCATCTTT,CALGRLNRPGGYATDKLIF
TRDV2,TRDJ2,TRDD3,large,TGTGCCTGTGACACCGTGGGGGATACTTTGACAGCACAACTCTTCTTT,CACDTVGDTLTAQLFF
TRDV2,TRDJ3,TRDD3,large,TGTGCCTGTGACACCTGGGGATACCAAGGAGCCTGGGACACCCGACAGATGTTTTTC,CACDTWGYQGAWDTRQMFF
TRDV2,TRDJ3,TRDD3,medium-sized,TGTGCCTGTGACACGATTACTGGGGGATACGCGGACACCCGACAGATGTTTTTC,CACDTITGGYADTRQMFF